The clone carrying this TCR beta chain was recorded a few times. The data were taken from a study of PD-L1 blockade in urothelial cancer. Sequenced by immunoSEQ multiplex PCR; TCRdb stores in-frame clones only, minus some. Of about 52,000 clones listed, over 65% are singletons. Time point reported: pretreatment peripheral blood. Sampling of each patient yielded between 1 and 8 specimens, collected pretreatment and on-treatment. Germline values: CDR1 SGHTA, CDR2 FQGTGA. The CDR3 is 13 amino acids. V was pared by 2 bases and J by 1 base, with 5 bases between. J is TRBJ1-1 and V is TRBV7-3; no clear D gene. The sequencing used PBMCs, collected around atezolizumab (anti-PD-L1) treatment. The sequence was collected from a man aged 50 or older with urothelial cancer. The CDR3 loop is CASSLYRNTEAFF. CDR3 coding DNA: TGTGCCAGCAGCTTATACAGGAACACTGAAGCTTTCTTT.